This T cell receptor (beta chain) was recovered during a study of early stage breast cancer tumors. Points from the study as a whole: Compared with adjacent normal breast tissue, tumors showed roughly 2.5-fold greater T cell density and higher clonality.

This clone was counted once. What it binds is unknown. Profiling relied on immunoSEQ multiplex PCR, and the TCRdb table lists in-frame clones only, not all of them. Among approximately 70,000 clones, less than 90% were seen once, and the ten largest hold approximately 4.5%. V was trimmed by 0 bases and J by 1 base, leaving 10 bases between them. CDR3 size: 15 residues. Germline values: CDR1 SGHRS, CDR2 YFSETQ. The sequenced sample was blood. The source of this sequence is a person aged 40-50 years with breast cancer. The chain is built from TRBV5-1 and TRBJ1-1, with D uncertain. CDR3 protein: CASSLAPARNTEAFF. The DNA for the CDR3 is TGCGCCAGCAGCTTGGCCCCGGCTCGGAACACTGAAGCTTTCTTT. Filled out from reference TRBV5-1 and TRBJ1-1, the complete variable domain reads KAGVTQTPRYLIKTRGQQVTLSCSPISGHRSVSWYQQTPGQGLQFLFEYFSETQRNKGNFPGRFSGRQFSNSRSEMNVSTLELGDSALYLCASSLAPARNTEAFFGQGTRLTVV.